These 25 T cell receptor beta chains share one sample of origin, sequenced in a study of control samples from healthy donors and cancer patients. Method: immunoSEQ multiplex PCR; TCRdb's copy keeps in-frame clones and lacks some. Here the sample spans about 170,000 clones, roughly 90% being singletons. Sequencing used blood. Receptors originate from a man aged 25 to 40 in good health.

The rearrangement joins TRBV3-1 (or the pseudogene TRBV3-2) to TRBJ1-6; D is ambiguous. The germline V gene encodes CDR1 LGHDT and CDR2 YNNKEL (reference sequence). Trimming took 4 bases from V and 9 from J, leaving 13 bases between them. There are 14 residues in the CDR3. CDR3 protein: CASSRVGRVSPLHF. The CDR3 DNA follows: TGTGCCAGCAGCCGGGTTGGTAGGGTTTCACCCCTCCACTTT.

Points on this clone: Different DNA sequences within this sample yield the same CDR3. The chain uses TRBV6-5 and TRBJ2-2; no clear D. This CDR3 region has 12 residues. The V gene's germline CDR1 is MNHEY and CDR2 SVGAGI. Between the trimmed V and J ends, which lost 4 bases and 2 bases, there was a span of 2 bases. CDR3 sequence reads: CASSLNTGELFF. The CDR3, as DNA: TGTGCCAGCAGTTTAAACACCGGGGAGCTGTTTTTT.

CDR3 nucleotide sequence: TGTGCCAGCAGCGTAGGGTCCGGTAATACGCAGTATTTT. Protein: CASSVGSGNTQYF. The chain links TRBV9 to TRBJ2-3; D unclear. The V gene lost 0 bases and the J gene lost 7 bases, with 9 bases spanning the gap. CDR3 length: 13 residues. Germline assignment: CDR1 SGDLS and CDR2 YYNGEE.

The chain carries TRBV5-1 and TRBJ1-1; maybe TRBD1 (6 bases). The germline gives CDR1 SGHRS, CDR2 YFSETQ. The CDR3 has 14 residues. The V gene lost 0 bases and the J gene lost 1 base, with 7 bases spanning the gap. CDR3 amino acids: CASSLEGQNTEAFF. For the CDR3, the DNA is TGCGCCAGCAGCTTGGAGGGACAGAACACTGAAGCTTTCTTT.

V is TRBV7-2 and J is TRBJ2-3; weak D call: TRBD2 (6 bases). Trimming pared 5 bases from V and 4 bases from J, leaving 16 bases between. The CDR3 covers 15 residues. Germline V gene data show CDR1 as SGHTA and CDR2 as FQGNSA. The CDR3 region is CASSRPRGMADTQYF. The CDR3 coding sequence is TGTGCCAGCAGCCGTCCTCGGGGGATGGCAGATACGCAGTATTTT. Full variable domain (remainder filled in from reference TRBV7-2 and TRBJ2-3): GAGVSQSPSNKVTEKGKDVELRCDPISGHTALYWYRQSLGQGLEFLIYFQGNSAPDKSGLPSDRFSAERTGGSVSTLTIQRTQQEDSAVYLCASSRPRGMADTQYFGPGTRLTVL.

The J gene is TRBJ1-2, the V gene TRBV2; maybe TRBD1 (5 bases). V was shortened by 6 bases and J by 4 bases, with 12 bases between the two germline ends. Germline V gene lookup returns CDR1 SNHLY and CDR2 FYNNEI. CDR3 length equals 13 residues. CDR3 nucleotide sequence: TGTGCCAGCAGCAGGGAGGGTAGCTATGGCTACACCTTC. Translated, it gives CASSREGSYGYTF.

This chain uses TRBV3-1 (or the pseudogene TRBV3-2) with TRBJ2-1; unclear D gene. This CDR3 comprises 12 residues. Trimming cost V 1 base and J 7 bases, with 5 bases left between them. CDR1 and CDR2 (germline): LGHDT, YNNKEL (reference sequence). CDR3 amino acids: CASSQGPNEQFF. Written as DNA, the CDR3 is TGTGCCAGCAGCCAAGGCCCAAATGAGCAGTTCTTC.

The chain links TRBV11-2 to TRBJ1-1; D may be TRBD1 (6 bases). Germline CDR1 SGHAT, CDR2 FQNNGV. The V and J ends lost 4 bases and 1 base respectively, with 10 bases between them. CDR3 size: 14 residues. The CDR3 coding sequence is TGTGCCAGCAGCTGGCCGGGACAGAACACTGAAGCTTTCTTT. Its translation is CASSWPGQNTEAFF. Filled out from reference TRBV11-2 and TRBJ1-1, the complete variable domain reads EAGVAQSPRYKIIEKRQSVAFWCNPISGHATLYWYQQILGQGPKLLIQFQNNGVVDDSQLPKDRFSAERLKGVDSTLKIQPAKLEDSAVYLCASSWPGQNTEAFFGQGTRLTVV.

The rearrangement joins TRBV3-1 (or the pseudogene TRBV3-2) to TRBJ1-2; D is ambiguous. Germline CDR1 reads LGHDT; CDR2 reads YNNKEL (reference sequence). The V gene lost 2 bases and the J gene lost 6 bases, with 7 bases spanning the gap. There are 12 residues in the CDR3. The CDR3 is CASSQSGNGYTF. Here the CDR3 DNA reads TGTGCCAGCAGCCAAAGTGGTAATGGCTACACCTTC.

The chain has TRBV6-2 or TRBV6-3 and TRBJ2-7; perhaps TRBD2 as D (5 bases). V was cut by 4 bases and J by 5 bases, with 12 bases left in between. The germline V gene encodes CDR1 MNHEY and CDR2 SVGEGT. The CDR3 consists of 13 residues. CDR3 amino acids: CASSSEGRHEQYF. The CDR3 nucleotides read TGTGCCAGCAGTTCAGAGGGCCGTCACGAGCAGTACTTC.

The gene calls are TRBV6-5 and TRBJ1-1; 8 bases match TRBD1. Trimming at V came to 5 bases and at J to 7 bases, leaving 6 bases not matched to a gene. CDR1 is MNHEY and CDR2 is SVGAGI in the germline V gene. The CDR3 runs 13 residues. The CDR3 loop is CASSRDRGLEAFF. The CDR3 region has the DNA TGTGCCAGCAGTAGAGACAGGGGTCTTGAAGCTTTCTTT.

The CDR3, as DNA: TGCAGCGTTTTCCCTCCGGGGAGAGCGAACACTGAAGCTTTCTTT. It is translated as CSVFPPGRANTEAFF. The chain couples TRBV29-1 to TRBJ1-1, with D unclear. The CDR3 length is 15 residues. Deletions cut 5 bases from V and 1 base from J, with 17 bases between. Germline V gene lookup returns CDR1 SQVTM and CDR2 ANQGSEA.

The J gene is TRBJ2-1, the V gene TRBV3-1 (or the pseudogene TRBV3-2); tentatively, D is TRBD2 (6 bases). The CDR3 spans 16 residues. V lost 5 bases and J lost 2, with 16 bases in between. Germline CDR1 reads LGHDT; CDR2 reads YNNKEL (reference sequence). For the CDR3, the DNA is TGTGCCAGCAGCAGGCGGGGCCGGGTCCCCTACAATGAGCAGTTCTTC. It translates to CASSRRGRVPYNEQFF.

The genes are TRBV4-1 and TRBJ2-1, with D tentatively TRBD2 (5 bases). V lost 0 bases and J lost 6, with 12 bases in between. The CDR3 loop spans 15 amino acids. The germline V gene encodes CDR1 MGHRA and CDR2 YSYEKL. In DNA, the CDR3 is TGCGCCAGCAGCCAAGATGAGCGGAGGAGCAATGAGCAGTTCTTC. This sequence encodes CASSQDERRSNEQFF.

The chain carries TRBV19 and TRBJ2-7; 8 bases align to TRBD2. The germline V gene has CDR1 LNHDA and CDR2 SQIVND (reference sequence). This CDR3 has 14 amino acids. The V segment lost 5 bases and the J segment 3 bases; nucleotides outside the gene matches: 6. DNA for the CDR3: TGTGCCAGTAGTGAACAGGGACTAGGCTACGAGCAGTACTTC. Encoded protein: CASSEQGLGYEQYF.

V is TRBV6-2 or TRBV6-3 and J is TRBJ2-2; no reliable D call. CDR3 length: 15 residues. CDR1 and CDR2 from the germline V gene are MNHEY and SVGEGT. The V end lost 6 bases, the J end lost 3 bases, and 14 bases lay between the germline ends. CDR3 nucleotides: TGTGCCAGCAGCCGAAATTCGCGAGACACCGGGGAGCTGTTTTTT. Translating gives CASSRNSRDTGELFF.

The chain combines TRBV5-1 with TRBJ2-1; D call uncertain. V was pared by 5 bases and J by 3 bases, with 12 bases between. Germline V gene sequence: CDR1 SGHRS, CDR2 YFSETQ. The CDR3 loop spans 14 amino acids. DNA for the CDR3: TGCGCCAGCAGATCATGGTGGCGCTACAATGAGCAGTTCTTC. As protein: CASRSWWRYNEQFF.

The genes are TRBV30 and TRBJ1-5; 11 bases line up with TRBD1. The CDR3 is 15 residues long. Germline CDR1 is GTSNPN and CDR2 is SVGIG (reference sequence). The V gene end was trimmed by 4 bases and the J gene end by 7 bases; junction bases not matched to a gene: 9. The CDR3 DNA is TGTGCCTGGACCGGGACAGGGGGTTTCGGGCAGCCCCAGCATTTT. Translation: CAWTGTGGFGQPQHF.

The chain combines TRBV28 with TRBJ2-1; unclear D gene. Germline CDR1 MDHEN, CDR2 SYDVKM. This CDR3 spans 12 amino acids. V lost 3 bases, J lost 8 bases, and 8 bases lay in between. The CDR3 nucleotides are TGTGCCAGCAGTTTGAGGAGCCATGAGCAGTTCTTC. Translated: CASSLRSHEQFF.

The chain joins TRBV19 to TRBJ1-2; D perhaps matches TRBD1 (5 bases). The CDR3 extends over 14 amino acids. CDR1 LNHDA and CDR2 SQIVND come from the germline V gene (reference sequence). The V and J ends lost 3 bases and 4 bases respectively, with 12 bases between them. DNA for the CDR3: TGTGCCAGTAGTATCTCGCAGGGATTCTATGGCTACACCTTC. Protein product: CASSISQGFYGYTF.

The chain uses TRBV28 and TRBJ1-5, with a possible D match to TRBD1 (6 bases). Germline-derived CDR1 and CDR2 are MDHEN and SYDVKM. The CDR3 runs to 13 residues. With 7 bases removed from V and 10 bases from J, the gap between germline ends came to 17 bases. CDR3 protein: CASKRTALVPQHF. CDR3 nucleotide sequence: TGTGCCAGCAAACGGACAGCCTTGGTCCCCCAGCATTTT.

V gene TRBV2 combines with J gene TRBJ2-2; D uncertain. This CDR3 has 15 amino acids. Germline V lookup: CDR1 SNHLY, CDR2 FYNNEI. Trimming took 6 bases from V and 0 from J, leaving 11 bases between them. CDR3: CASSLEQTNTGELFF. CDR3 nucleotide sequence: TGTGCCAGCAGCCTTGAGCAGACGAACACCGGGGAGCTGTTTTTT.

The V call is TRBV7-7, the J call TRBJ1-5; 7 nucleotides match TRBD1. The CDR3 has 15 amino acids. The germline V gene has CDR1 SSHAT and CDR2 FNYEAQ (reference sequence). The ends lost 7 bases at V and 5 bases at J; junction bases unmatched: 11. The CDR3 DNA reads TGTGCCAGCATGCACCGGGACAGTACCGATCAGCCCCAGCATTTT. Residues: CASMHRDSTDQPQHF.

The J gene is TRBJ1-2, the V gene TRBV7-2, with D possibly TRBD1 on 5 matching bases. Between the trimmed V and J ends, which lost 3 bases and 5 bases, there was a span of 16 bases. Germline V lookup: CDR1 SGHTA, CDR2 FQGNSA. The CDR3 has 15 amino acids. CDR3 in DNA: TGTGCCAGCAGCTTCCAGGGATCAGAAATATATGGCTACACCTTC. It encodes CASSFQGSEIYGYTF.

V gene TRBV19 combines with J gene TRBJ2-1; a weak D match, TRBD2 (5 bases). Germline V lookup: CDR1 LNHDA, CDR2 SQIVND (reference sequence). V was shortened by 3 bases and J by 8 bases, with 8 bases between the two germline ends. This CDR3 has 12 amino acids. The CDR3 DNA sequence: TGTGCCAGTAGTATTGACGGGGATGAGCAGTTCTTC. This encodes CASSIDGDEQFF.